The rows below give T cell receptor beta chains drawn from one sample of a study of CD8 T cells in ankylosing spondylitis. Via MiXCR, TCRdb re-called the 5' RACE reads, giving one row per CDR3 protein. The sample holds about 130,000 distinct CDR3 sequences, roughly 13% seen once. What was sequenced was blood, either unsorted or a sorted T cell fraction (not recorded which). The source is a female donor with ankylosing spondylitis or in good health (not recorded which). The CDR3 runs from the conserved cysteine through the conserved F or W. A D gene is named only where the DNA matches it firmly. Expanded clones are given a class, and other clones once, few, many or no size at all.

V: TRBV20-1
D: NA
J: TRBJ2-7
size: NA
CDR3: CSASPVGPTYEQYF
DNA: TGCAGTGCTAGTCCTGTGGGACCAACCTACGAGCAGTACTTC

V: TRBV11-2
D: NA
J: TRBJ2-7
size: once
CDR3: CASSPAGTNYEQYF
DNA: TGTGCCAGCAGCCCAGCCGGGACAAACTACGAGCAGTACTTC

V: TRBV2
D: NA
J: TRBJ2-7
size: NA
CDR3: CASTGVYSSYEQYF
DNA: TGTGCCAGCACAGGGGTCTACAGCTCCTACGAGCAGTACTTC

V: TRBV18
D: TRBD1
J: TRBJ2-3
size: many
CDR3: CASSPPGQATDTQYF
DNA: TGTGCCAGCTCACCACCGGGACAGGCCACAGATACGCAGTATTTT

V: TRBV11-2
D: TRBD2
J: TRBJ2-2
size: few
CDR3: CASSPRAGVVGELFF
DNA: TGTGCCAGCAGCCCACGAGCGGGAGTTGTCGGGGAGCTGTTTTTT

V: TRBV20-1
D: NA
J: TRBJ2-3
size: many
CDR3: CSARWVDTDTQYF
DNA: TGCAGTGCTAGATGGGTAGACACAGATACGCAGTATTTT

V: TRBV12-3/TRBV12-4
D: NA
J: TRBJ1-5
size: NA
CDR3: CASALQESNQPQHF
DNA: TGTGCCAGCGCATTACAAGAGAGCAATCAGCCCCAGCATTTT

V: TRBV12-3/TRBV12-4
D: NA
J: TRBJ2-5
size: many
CDR3: CEGWLAKVQETQYF
DNA: TGTGAGGGCTGGCTGGCAAAGGTCCAAGAGACCCAGTACTTC

V: TRBV28
D: NA
J: TRBJ2-3
size: NA
CDR3: CASRRRISGYTDTQYF
DNA: TGTGCCAGCAGACGTAGGATATCGGGGTACACAGATACGCAGTATTTT

V: TRBV9
D: TRBD1
J: TRBJ2-1
size: many
CDR3: CASSVFRDRGLNEQFF
DNA: TGTGCCAGCAGCGTTTTCCGGGACAGGGGGCTCAATGAGCAGTTCTTC

V: TRBV20-1
D: TRBD1
J: TRBJ2-7
size: few
CDR3: CSASYRDRSYEQYF
DNA: TGCAGTGCTAGCTACCGGGACAGATCCTACGAGCAGTACTTC

V: TRBV5-1
D: NA
J: TRBJ2-2
size: many
CDR3: CASSSGTTPGELFF
DNA: TGCGCCAGCAGCTCCGGGACAACCCCCGGGGAGCTGTTTTTT

V: TRBV20-1
D: NA
J: TRBJ1-1
size: NA
CDR3: CSARVSGGGTEAFF
DNA: TGCAGTGCTAGAGTCTCAGGAGGGGGGACTGAAGCTTTCTTT

V: TRBV5-1
D: TRBD2
J: TRBJ2-1
size: many
CDR3: CASKLAGAHDEQFF
DNA: TGCGCCAGCAAACTAGCGGGGGCCCACGATGAGCAGTTCTTC

V: TRBV3-1
D: NA
J: TRBJ2-1
size: NA
CDR3: CASSRTNSRQFF
DNA: TGTGCCAGCAGCCGGACCAACTCGAGGCAGTTCTTC

V: TRBV6-5
D: TRBD1
J: TRBJ2-4
size: many
CDR3: CASTDRVDIQYF
DNA: TGTGCCAGCACCGACAGGGTTGACATTCAGTACTTC

V: TRBV28
D: TRBD2
J: TRBJ2-4
size: NA
CDR3: CASSSTGLATNIQYF
DNA: TGTGCCAGCAGTTCAACGGGACTAGCGACAAACATTCAGTACTTC

V: TRBV20-1
D: NA
J: TRBJ2-3
size: NA
CDR3: CSARDPGAHTDTQYF
DNA: TGCAGTGCTAGAGATCCAGGGGCTCACACAGATACGCAGTATTTT

V: TRBV3-1
D: NA
J: TRBJ2-7
size: many
CDR3: CASSQETTGATAYEQYF
DNA: TGTGCCAGCAGCCAAGAGACTACGGGGGCGACCGCCTACGAGCAGTACTTC

V: TRBV20-1
D: NA
J: TRBJ1-3
size: many
CDR3: CSARDFSGNTIYF
DNA: TGCAGTGCTAGAGACTTCTCTGGAAACACCATATATTTT

V: TRBV7-6
D: NA
J: TRBJ2-2
size: few
CDR3: CASSLQRPANTGELFF
DNA: TGTGCCAGCAGCTTACAACGTCCCGCGAACACCGGGGAGCTGTTTTTT

V: TRBV6-5
D: NA
J: TRBJ2-1
size: NA
CDR3: CASSYTTGWFVNEQFF
DNA: TGTGCCAGCAGTTATACCACAGGGTGGTTTGTCAATGAGCAGTTCTTC

V: TRBV10-3
D: NA
J: TRBJ2-1
size: many
CDR3: CAIRDDNEQFF
DNA: TGTGCCATCAGAGATGACAATGAGCAGTTCTTC

V: TRBV5-1
D: NA
J: TRBJ2-2
size: NA
CDR3: CASSQFTAANTGKLFF
DNA: TGCGCCAGCAGCCAATTTACAGCTGCGAACACCGGGAAGCTGTTTTTT

V: TRBV6-1
D: TRBD1
J: TRBJ1-2
size: many
CDR3: CASIEDRASIPYGYTF
DNA: TGTGCCAGCATAGAAGACAGGGCCTCTATTCCCTATGGCTACACCTTC

V: TRBV7-8
D: NA
J: TRBJ1-5
size: NA
CDR3: CASSPFNQPQHF
DNA: TGTGCCAGCAGCCCATTCAATCAGCCCCAGCATTTT

V: TRBV29-1
D: NA
J: TRBJ2-3
size: NA
CDR3: CSVGVDTQSF
DNA: TGCAGCGTTGGGGTCGATACGCAGTCTTTT

V: TRBV6-1
D: NA
J: TRBJ1-5
size: NA
CDR3: CASSDGQGAQPQHF
DNA: TGTGCCAGCAGTGATGGGCAGGGTGCCCAGCCCCAGCATTTT

V: TRBV18
D: TRBD1
J: TRBJ1-1
size: many
CDR3: CASSPWDRGDRTEAFF
DNA: TGTGCCAGCTCACCTTGGGACAGGGGAGATAGGACTGAAGCTTTCTTT

V: TRBV11-2
D: NA
J: TRBJ2-2
size: many
CDR3: CASSLERNTGELFF
DNA: TGTGCCAGCAGCTTAGAACGGAACACCGGGGAGCTGTTTTTT

V: TRBV20-1
D: NA
J: TRBJ2-6
size: NA
CDR3: CSAEQGSGANVLTF
DNA: TGCAGTGCCGAGCAGGGCTCTGGGGCCAACGTCCTGACTTTC

V: TRBV11-2
D: TRBD2
J: TRBJ2-1
size: few
CDR3: CASRVWGEGPSNEQFF
DNA: TGTGCCAGCAGGGTATGGGGGGAGGGCCCGAGCAATGAGCAGTTCTTC

V: TRBV7-3
D: NA
J: TRBJ2-1
size: NA
CDR3: CASSPGPTEEQFF
DNA: TGTGCCAGCAGCCCGGGTCCTACGGAAGAGCAGTTCTTC

V: TRBV6-5
D: TRBD1
J: TRBJ1-5
size: few
CDR3: CASSSGTGRFDF
DNA: TGTGCCAGCAGTTCCGGGACAGGTAGATTTGATTTT

V: TRBV7-2
D: NA
J: TRBJ2-7
size: many
CDR3: CASSSGDGYEQYF
DNA: TGTGCCAGCAGCTCAGGAGACGGATACGAGCAGTACTTC